The next 26 T cell receptor beta chains were all read from a single sample in a study of T cell changes during pregnancy in multiple sclerosis. Assay: immunoSEQ multiplex PCR; the TCRdb copy retains only in-frame clones and omits some. Of about 32,000 clones in the sample, about 88% are singletons; the top ten hold 8.5% to 14%. This specimen was CD8+ T cells from peripheral blood mononuclear cells, taken in the third trimester of pregnancy. The receptors were sampled from a female donor with multiple sclerosis, enrolled in a pregnancy study.

The chain couples TRBV7-9 to TRBJ1-5, with D possibly matching TRBD1 (5 bases). Per the germline V gene, CDR1 is SEHNR and CDR2 is FQNEAQ (reference sequence). The V and J ends lost 5 bases and 6 bases respectively, with 8 bases between them. CDR3 size: 12 residues. This chain's CDR3 is CASSEGVQPQHF. Here the CDR3 DNA reads TGTGCCAGCAGCGAAGGGGTTCAGCCCCAGCATTTT.

This chain joins TRBV30 and TRBJ1-1; D gene uncertain. The CDR3 consists of 15 residues. Between the trimmed V and J ends, which lost 2 bases and 0 bases, there was a span of 13 bases. CDR1 is GTSNPN and CDR2 is SVGIG in the germline V gene (reference sequence). The chain's CDR3 is CAWSKPRGMNTEAFF. The CDR3 nucleotides read TGTGCCTGGAGTAAACCGAGAGGCATGAACACTGAAGCTTTCTTT.

In regard to this clone: Other DNA sequences in the same sample also yield this CDR3. V usage is TRBV6-1 and J usage is TRBJ1-1; D is possibly TRBD1 (5 bases). V shed 2 bases and J shed 8 bases, with 12 bases lying between them. Per germline, CDR1 MNHNS and CDR2 SASEGT. The CDR3 spans 13 residues. CDR3 nucleotide sequence: TGTGCCAGCAGTGAATTTCGGGGGGAAGAAGCTTTCTTT. Translated: CASSEFRGEEAFF.

This clone was detected a few times. The gene calls are TRBV10-1 and TRBJ1-5; TRBD1 agrees at 8 bases. The CDR3 contains 17 residues. V trimming: 3 bases; J trimming: 6 bases; junction bases outside the gene matches: 13. Germline lookup yields CDR1 WNHNN and CDR2 SYGVQD (reference sequence). CDR3 amino acids: CASSETLYRTGRQPQHF. CDR3 coding DNA: TGCGCCAGCAGTGAAACTCTATACCGGACAGGGCGTCAGCCCCAGCATTTT.

This chain links TRBV13 with TRBJ1-1, with D possibly matching TRBD1 (5 bases). Germline V gene sequence: CDR1 PRHDT, CDR2 FYEKMQ (reference sequence). The germline V and J ends were trimmed by 2 bases and 1 base, with 8 bases remaining between them. The CDR3 runs 14 residues. CDR3 region: CASSLQGQNTEAFF. The CDR3 DNA is TGTGCCAGCAGCTTACAGGGTCAGAACACTGAAGCTTTCTTT.

The genes are TRBV6-1 and TRBJ2-2, with 7 bases fitting TRBD1. V shed 5 bases and J 4 bases; nucleotides not matched to a gene: 7. Germline CDR1 reads MNHNS; CDR2 reads SASEGT. The CDR3 is 15 amino acids. The CDR3 spells CASSPRDSGTGELFF. DNA for the CDR3: TGTGCCAGCAGTCCCCGGGACAGCGGCACCGGGGAGCTGTTTTTT.

The CDR3 protein is CASSYSKGAREKLFF. DNA of the CDR3: TGTGCCAGCAGTTATTCTAAGGGGGCAAGGGAAAAACTGTTTTTT. The chain joins TRBV27 to TRBJ1-4, with 7 bases aligning to TRBD1. Germline V gene sequence: CDR1 MNHEY, CDR2 SMNVEV (reference sequence). The CDR3 runs 15 residues. Trimming took 4 bases from V and 8 from J; bases not matched to a gene: 10.

V gene TRBV7-8 combines with J gene TRBJ1-1; 9 bases are a match to TRBD1. The CDR3 extends over 15 amino acids. Germline V gene lookup returns CDR1 SGHVS and CDR2 FQNEAQ. The V gene end was trimmed by 1 base and the J gene end by 6 bases; junction bases not matched to a gene: 6. CDR3 amino acids: CASSLGTGALPEAFF. The DNA of the CDR3 is TGTGCCAGCAGCTTAGGGACAGGGGCCCTACCTGAAGCTTTCTTT.

The chain employs TRBV9 and TRBJ2-7, with TRBD1 identical over 7 bases. This CDR3 is 14 amino acids long. Germline CDR1 and CDR2: SGDLS and YYNGEE. The ends lost 0 bases at V and 2 bases at J; junction bases unmatched: 2. The CDR3 nucleotides read TGTGCCAGCAGCGTAGGACAGGGAACCTACGAGCAGTACTTC. Amino acid sequence: CASSVGQGTYEQYF. The complete variable domain, with remaining parts taken from reference TRBV9 and TRBJ2-7, reads DSGVTQTPKHLITATGQRVTLRCSPRSGDLSVYWYQQSLDQGLQFLIQYYNGEERAKGNILERFSAQQFPDLHSELNLSSLELGDSALYFCASSVGQGTYEQYFGPGTRLTVT.

V usage is TRBV5-1 and J usage is TRBJ2-2, with 13 positions matching TRBD2. Germline V gene sequence: CDR1 SGHRS, CDR2 YFSETQ. The CDR3 is made up of 16 amino acids. Germline trimming cut 3 bases from V and 4 bases from J; bases unmatched to any gene: 3. The CDR3 region is CASSSLAGGPTGELFF. The CDR3 DNA reads as TGCGCCAGCAGCTCACTAGCGGGAGGGCCCACCGGGGAGCTGTTTTTT. The full variable domain, completed using reference TRBV5-1 and TRBJ2-2, is KAGVTQTPRYLIKTRGQQVTLSCSPISGHRSVSWYQQTPGQGLQFLFEYFSETQRNKGNFPGRFSGRQFSNSRSEMNVSTLELGDSALYLCASSSLAGGPTGELFFGEGSRLTVL.

The gene calls are TRBV7-9 and TRBJ2-5; 9 nucleotides agree with TRBD2. This CDR3 has 15 residues. V lost 10 bases to trimming and J lost 5 bases; unmatched junction nucleotides: 14. Germline CDR1 SEHNR, CDR2 FQNEAQ (reference sequence). CDR3 nucleotides: TGTGCCACCAAAGGTAGCGGGGGATCAGGGGAGACCCAGTACTTC. Translated: CATKGSGGSGETQYF. The entire variable domain, with the rest obtained from reference TRBV7-9 and TRBJ2-5, is as follows: DTGVSQNPRHKITKRGQNVTFRCDPISEHNRLYWYRQTLGQGPEFLTYFQNEAQLEKSRLLSDRFSAERPKGSFSTLEIQRTEQGDSAMYLCATKGSGGSGETQYFGPGTRLLVL.

V is TRBV5-4 and J is TRBJ1-1, with 7 bases fitting TRBD1. V lost 2 bases and J lost 2; bases outside the gene matches: 3. Germline V gives CDR1 SGHNT, CDR2 YYREEE (reference sequence). The CDR3 has 14 residues. The CDR3 DNA sequence: TGTGCCAGCAGCTTAGGGACAGTTAACACTGAAGCTTTCTTT. Translation gives CASSLGTVNTEAFF.

This chain links TRBV30 with TRBJ1-5; D gene ambiguous. The CDR3 sequence is 14 residues long. V dropped 1 base and J dropped 7 bases, with 14 bases sitting between them. Germline V CDR1 and CDR2: GTSNPN, SVGIG (reference sequence). CDR3 protein: CAWSEALAGQPQHF. In DNA, the CDR3 is TGTGCCTGGAGTGAGGCCCTCGCGGGGCAGCCCCAGCATTTT.

The chain joins TRBV7-3 to TRBJ2-1, with TRBD1 matching 11 bases. The germline gives CDR1 SGHTA, CDR2 FQGTGA. V lost 5 bases, J lost 8 bases, and 5 bases stayed unmatched. This CDR3 is built from 14 residues. CDR3 sequence (DNA): TGTGCCAGCAGCCTCGGACAGGGGGCGGATGAGCAGTTCTTC. It yields the protein CASSLGQGADEQFF.

The rearrangement joins TRBV27 to TRBJ2-1; TRBD2 aligns across 11 bases. This CDR3 has 14 residues. The V gene end was trimmed by 5 bases and the J gene end by 7 bases; junction bases not matched to a gene: 4. Germline V gene sequence: CDR1 MNHEY, CDR2 SMNVEV (reference sequence). The CDR3 sequence is CASSGLAGFNEQFF. CDR3 in DNA: TGTGCCAGCAGTGGACTAGCGGGTTTTAATGAGCAGTTCTTC.

The genes are TRBV9 and TRBJ2-7, with D possibly being TRBD1 (6 bases). V was shortened by 1 base and J by 4 bases, with 12 bases between the two germline ends. The CDR3 sequence is 14 residues long. Germline V gene lookup returns CDR1 SGDLS and CDR2 YYNGEE. The CDR3 is CASSVRGTDYEQYF. The DNA for the CDR3 is TGTGCCAGCAGCGTAAGGGGGACCGATTACGAGCAGTACTTC.

This rearrangement joins TRBV9 to TRBJ2-5, with TRBD1 as a possible D gene (5 bases). The V gene lost 3 bases and the J gene lost 4 bases, with 16 bases spanning the gap. This CDR3 has 15 residues. CDR1 SGDLS and CDR2 YYNGEE come from the germline V gene. The CDR3 bases are TGTGCCAGCAGCGCCCAGGGTAATTCTGGAGAGACCCAGTACTTC. Amino acid sequence: CASSAQGNSGETQYF.

J is TRBJ1-1 and V is TRBV7-9; D ambiguous. The CDR3 has 14 amino acids. The V end was cut by 0 bases, the J end by 13 bases, with 18 bases between. Germline loops: CDR1 SEHNR, CDR2 FQNEAQ (reference sequence). The DNA of the CDR3 is TGTGCCAGCAGCTTAGCCCCACAGCGCGGGATCGGTTTCTTT. Translating gives CASSLAPQRGIGFF.

The chain uses TRBV7-6 and TRBJ2-3, with 10 positions matching TRBD2. The CDR3 totals 14 residues. V dropped 6 bases and J dropped 9; count of bases not matched to a gene: 9. Germline-derived CDR1 and CDR2 are SGHVS and FNYEAQ. CDR3 bases: TGTGCCAGCAGACTAGCGGGGCCATTATCGACGCAGTATTTT. Residues: CASRLAGPLSTQYF.

The chain employs TRBV7-6 and TRBJ2-1; the match to TRBD2 covers 10 bases. The J segment lost 8 bases and the V segment lost 1 base, leaving 17 bases of the junction unmatched. Germline assignment: CDR1 SGHVS and CDR2 FNYEAQ. This CDR3 is 19 amino acids long. Written as DNA, the CDR3 is TGTGCCAGCAGCTTAGATCACCCCTTGAGCGGGGGGGCCAGCCATGAGCAGTTCTTC. Amino acid sequence: CASSLDHPLSGGASHEQFF.

The rearrangement joins TRBV6-5 to TRBJ2-1; D is perhaps TRBD2 (5 bases). V shed 2 bases and J shed 8 bases, with 10 bases lying between them. This CDR3 is built from 13 residues. The V gene's germline CDR1 is MNHEY and CDR2 SVGAGI. DNA of the CDR3: TGTGCCAGCAGTTACCACCCGAGGGATGAGCAGTTCTTC. It encodes CASSYHPRDEQFF.

The chain's CDR3 is CASSWDRDEQYF. CDR3 in DNA: TGTGCCAGCAGTTGGGACAGGGACGAGCAGTACTTC. The rearrangement links TRBV2 to TRBJ2-7; TRBD1 agrees at 9 bases. Trimming removed 5 bases from V and 5 bases from J; junction bases left unmatched: 1. Germline V gives CDR1 SNHLY, CDR2 FYNNEI. This CDR3 comprises 12 residues.

This sequence joins TRBV19 and TRBJ1-1; a weak D match, TRBD1 (5 bases). Germline CDR1 LNHDA, CDR2 SQIVND (reference sequence). The CDR3 runs 16 residues. V was pared by 6 bases and J by 4 bases, with 21 bases between. The CDR3 bases are TGTGCCAGTAGCCCCGCGGCAGGGTTTAGAGGCACTGAAGCTTTCTTT. Translated: CASSPAAGFRGTEAFF.

The chain uses TRBV14 and TRBJ1-2; 9 nucleotides line up with TRBD1. V gave up 5 bases and J gave up 2 bases; unmatched junction bases: 3. Germline loops: CDR1 SGHDN, CDR2 FVKESK. This CDR3 contains 14 residues. The CDR3 loop is CASSSGTGNYGYTF. CDR3 in DNA: TGTGCCAGCAGCTCCGGGACAGGGAACTATGGCTACACCTTC.

This clone came up once. This sequence joins TRBV5-5 and TRBJ1-4, with a tentative D call TRBD1 (6 bases). The V end was cut by 1 base, the J end by 7 bases, with 23 bases between. The germline CDR1 and CDR2 sequences are SGHKS and YYEKEE (reference sequence). The CDR3 totals 18 residues. Written as DNA, the CDR3 is TGTGCCAGCAGCTTGTTGCCTAGTCGGGGGGCGCGAGGTGAAAAACTGTTTTTT. It specifies CASSLLPSRGARGEKLFF.

The rearrangement uses TRBV7-9 and TRBJ2-6; TRBD1 aligns across 7 bases. The CDR3 covers 19 residues. The J segment lost 0 bases and the V segment lost 3 bases, leaving 11 bases of the junction unmatched. Germline loops: CDR1 SEHNR, CDR2 FQNEAQ (reference sequence). In nucleotides, the CDR3 is TGTGCCAGCAGCTTCGCGGACAGGCTAAAAAGCTCTGGGGCCAACGTCCTGACTTTC. It specifies CASSFADRLKSSGANVLTF.